The following is a T cell receptor (beta chain) sequence with its context. The antigen remains unidentified. This specimen belongs to a study of early T cells in non-severe SARS-CoV-2 infection. Study details: From unsorted whole blood, bulk RNA was sequenced, and the chains remained unpaired.

The CDR3 has 17 amino acids. V gave up 5 bases and J gave up 1 base; unmatched junction bases: 7. Germline V gives CDR1 SGHTA, CDR2 FQGTGA. Overall study findings and caveats: In VDJdb matching, anti-spike CD8 responses were favored while private and CD4 specificities went missing.

Individual cDNA molecules were tagged with unique molecular identifiers. MiXCR, run by TCRdb on the 5' RACE reads, gives a single entry per CDR3 protein. Seen here are 50,000 to 75,000 distinct CDR3 sequences, about 10% observed once, and the top ten hold around 15%. V and J are TRBV7-3 and TRBJ2-5, with 13 bases matching TRBD2. The clonotype originates from an adult who was a healthcare worker with PCR-confirmed SARS-CoV-2 infection or an uninfected control (not recorded which). Sequenced material: whole blood, taken at baseline. CDR3 coding DNA: TGTGCCAGCAGCCCCCAGAGACTAGCGGGAGGCCAAGAGACCCAGTACTTC. It specifies CASSPQRLAGGQETQYF.